Listed below are T cell receptor beta chains from one sample, sequenced in a study of T cells in localized non-small cell lung cancer. The method was immunoSEQ multiplex PCR; TCRdb's version includes in-frame clones alone and lacks a portion of them. The table has roughly 3,000 clones, about 30% seen once. The sample in question was lung tumor tissue, obtained before any cancer treatment. The receptors here all came from a man aged 18-49 years with stage I lung adenocarcinoma. CDR3s include the opening cysteine and the closing phenylalanine or tryptophan. The order of the fields is J gene, V gene, D gene, clone size, CDR3 DNA, CDR3 protein. D genes are given only for firm matches. Rows give clone size only sometimes, using once, few, many, or a class for an expanded clone.

>TRBJ1-2|TRBV16|-|-
TGTGCCAGCAGCCAATTCAAGGATATGGAGATCGGCTACACCTTC
CASSQFKDMEIGYTF
>TRBJ2-2|TRBV11-3|TRBD1|-
TGTGCCAGCAGCTTAAACAGGGGGACGTCCGGGGAGCTGTTTTTT
CASSLNRGTSGELFF
>TRBJ2-6|TRBV9|-|few
TGTGCCAGCAGCCCTCGGACCGATTCTGGGGCCAACGTCCTGACTTTC
CASSPRTDSGANVLTF
>TRBJ1-5|TRBV27|-|-
TGTGCCAGCAGTTCCGGGTCCCAACGCCTGTATAGCAATCAGCCCCAGCATTTT
CASSSGSQRLYSNQPQHF
>TRBJ1-2|TRBV19|-|-
TGTGCCTCCTTTCAGCAGCTCTATGGCTACACCTTC
CASFQQLYGYTF
>TRBJ1-2|TRBV11-3|TRBD1|few
TGTGCCAGCAGCCCTACCGGACAGGGACCAACCAAAAACTATGGCTACACCTTC
CASSPTGQGPTKNYGYTF
>TRBJ2-5|TRBV19|-|few
TGTGCCAGTAGTATAGATCTTGGGACCGGGCAAGAGACCCAGTACTTC
CASSIDLGTGQETQYF
>TRBJ1-1|TRBV11-3|TRBD1|-
TGTGCCAGCAGAGGGGACAGCTCGAACACTGAAGCTTTCTTT
CASRGDSSNTEAFF
>TRBJ1-1|TRBV5-1|TRBD1|once
TGCGCCAGCAGCAAAACGACAGGGAATGATATGAACACTGAAGCTTTCTTT
CASSKTTGNDMNTEAFF
>TRBJ1-2|TRBV28|-|-
TGTGCCAGTGTGATCACAGGGTTAGGCTACACCTTC
CASVITGLGYTF
>TRBJ2-5|TRBV6-8|TRBD2|medium-sized
TGTGCCAGCAGTTTCGGGGGGGCCGGAGAGACCCAGTACTTC
CASSFGGAGETQYF
>TRBJ1-1|TRBV11-3|TRBD1|medium-sized
TGTGCCAGCAGCCTCGGGACAGGGGACACTGAAGCTTTCTTT
CASSLGTGDTEAFF
>TRBJ1-1|TRBV2|-|few
TGTGCCAGCGGTCAGGGTCGAAGCACTGAAGCTTTCTTT
CASGQGRSTEAFF
>TRBJ2-7|TRBV6-8|TRBD1|-
TGTGCCAGCAGTTACTCCGGGACAGGGGGCTACGAGCAGTACTTC
CASSYSGTGGYEQYF
>TRBJ2-1|TRBV6-8|-|-
TGTGCCAGCAGTTACTTAAGGGGGGGCTACAATGAGCAGTTCTTC
CASSYLRGGYNEQFF
>TRBJ1-6|TRBV12-2|-|few
TGTGCAAGTCGCCGCCGACAGGGTAAGTATTCACCCCTCCACTTT
CASRRRQGKYSPLHF
>TRBJ2-3|TRBV11-3|-|medium-sized
TGTGCCAGCAGGCGGGGGCCGCGTAGCACAGATACGCAGTATTTT
CASRRGPRSTDTQYF
>TRBJ1-2|TRBV10-3|-|medium-sized
TGTGCCATCAGTGAGTCGACCTTGCCTGGCTACACCTTC
CAISESTLPGYTF
>TRBJ2-5|TRBV6-8|-|medium-sized
TGTGCCAGCATCTTAGACAGCGCGGGGACCCAGTACTTC
CASILDSAGTQYF
>TRBJ2-5|TRBV10-2|-|-
TGCGCCAGCAGTCCGGGCCGCCAAGAGACCCAGTACTTC
CASSPGRQETQYF
>TRBJ2-7|TRBV9|-|few
TGTGCCAGCAGCTCGACTGTAGGGCTAGGGCCTAGGCAGTACTTC
CASSSTVGLGPRQYF
>TRBJ1-2|TRBV11-3|-|few
TGTGCCAGCAGCTTTTACTCGGACAACTATGGCTACACCTTC
CASSFYSDNYGYTF
>TRBJ2-7|TRBV28|TRBD2|-
TGTGCCAGCAGACGAAGCGGGGCCCTAAACTACGAGCAGTACTTC
CASRRSGALNYEQYF